This T cell receptor beta chain was retrieved from a study of patients and donors after allogeneic stem cell transplantation. CDR3 size: 12 residues. MiXCR, applied by TCRdb to the RT-PCR reads, yields one record per CDR3 protein. The table has 400,000 to 450,000 distinct CDR3 sequences, under 20% seen once; the top ten hold 6% to 8%. The sequenced sample consisted of blood, either unsorted or a sorted T cell fraction (not recorded which). The chain recombines TRBV21-1 with TRBJ2-3. TRBV21-1 is marked as a pseudogene. This clonotype originated in a human donor who was either an allogeneic HSCT recipient or a stem cell or donor lymphocyte infusion donor (not recorded which). It is not recorded whose cells these are; they may come from a transplant donor. In DNA form, the CDR3 reads TGTGCCAAATCGGGCAGTACAGATACGCAGTATTTT. Its protein product is CAKSGSTDTQYF.